This TCR beta chain appears in the sequencing data of a study of OX40 agonist ivuxolimab in advanced cancers. Measured with immunoSEQ multiplex PCR; TCRdb has only the in-frame clones, and not every one. The sample shows around 26,000 clones, 65% to 90% of them seen only once. V was clipped by 1 base and J by 0 bases, with 8 bases between them. This CDR3 is 14 amino acids long. Germline CDR1 reads SGHRS; CDR2 reads YFSETQ. Study-wide points: CD4+ and CD8+ blood T cells expanded clonally by week 6 at 0.1 to 3.0 mg/kg. CD8+ T cells (on average) carried more expanded clones than CD4+ T cells.

In the case of this clone: Its target is unknown.

The genes are TRBV5-1 and TRBJ2-7; maybe TRBD2 (5 bases). Here the sequenced sample was CD4+ or CD8+ T cells sorted from blood, taken in a trial of the OX40 agonist ivuxolimab. The receptor comes from an adult with an advanced solid tumor such as melanoma, head and neck, liver or kidney cancer. CDR3 loop: CASSLYGISYEQYF. CDR3 sequence (DNA): TGCGCCAGCAGCTTGTACGGGATCTCCTACGAGCAGTACTTC.